Listed below are T cell receptor beta chains from one sample, sequenced in a study of response to subunit inactivated influenza vaccine. TCRdb used MiXCR to reprocess the RT-PCR reads, holding one entry per CDR3 protein. The table includes 500,000 to 600,000 distinct CDR3 sequences, approximately 13% detected once. The source was PBMCs from blood, collected 45 days after vaccination. Source of these receptors: a man over 45 who received an inactivated influenza vaccine. CDR3s include the opening cysteine and the closing phenylalanine or tryptophan.

J gene | V gene | CDR3 protein
TRBJ1-2 | TRBV7-2 | CASSLDGSPGRYGYTF
TRBJ1-4 | TRBV6-1 | CAIPAEGAGSEKLFF
TRBJ1-4 | TRBV5-1 | CASSLGTKRREKLFF
TRBJ2-7 | TRBV4-3 | CASSQDPTGGPYEQYF
TRBJ1-1 | TRBV5-1 | CASSLVGGVNTEAFF
TRBJ1-6 | TRBV6-1 | CASSQGLYSPLHF
TRBJ2-1 | TRBV2 | CASSSDPEQFF
TRBJ2-3 | TRBV2 | CASRVSGSATDTQYF
TRBJ2-3 | TRBV5-1 | CASSLGSGRATDTQYF
TRBJ2-1 | TRBV25-1 | CASSSEYNEQFF
TRBJ1-2 | TRBV5-1 | CASSLALQGSGYTF
TRBJ2-1 | TRBV5-1 | CASSFSGQGRYNEQFF
TRBJ2-5 | TRBV5-1 | CASSLVGSGRQETQYF
TRBJ2-7 | TRBV12-3/TRBV12-4 | CASSSPGGEYEQYF